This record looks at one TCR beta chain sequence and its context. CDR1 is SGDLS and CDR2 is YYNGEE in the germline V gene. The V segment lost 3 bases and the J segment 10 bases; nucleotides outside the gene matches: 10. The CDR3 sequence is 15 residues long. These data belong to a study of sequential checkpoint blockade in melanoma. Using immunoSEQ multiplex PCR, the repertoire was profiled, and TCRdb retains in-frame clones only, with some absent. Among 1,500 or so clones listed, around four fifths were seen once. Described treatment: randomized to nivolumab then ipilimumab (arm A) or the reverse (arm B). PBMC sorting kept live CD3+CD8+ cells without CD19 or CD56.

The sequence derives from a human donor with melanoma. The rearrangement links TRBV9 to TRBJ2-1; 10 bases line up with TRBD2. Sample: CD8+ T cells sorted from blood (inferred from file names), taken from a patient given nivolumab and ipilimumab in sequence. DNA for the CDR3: TGTGCCAGCAGCGCACTAGCGGGAATCTCTGAGGAGCAGTTCTTC. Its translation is CASSALAGISEEQFF.